A single T cell receptor beta chain is shown here with its context. The entry originates in a study of cytotoxic CD8 clonotypes in ibrutinib-treated CLL. Clones were sequenced by immunoSEQ multiplex PCR, and TCRdb holds only the in-frame ones, with some missing. The repertoire includes roughly 160,000 clones, 84% of them detected once, and less than 6% sits in the top ten. The source is a human donor with chronic lymphocytic leukemia. The sequenced sample was PBMCs, obtained after 24 months of ibrutinib treatment.

CDR3 nucleotide sequence: TGTGCCAGCAGCTTAGACCGGGGCTCTGGAAACACCATATATTTT. It yields the protein CASSLDRGSGNTIYF. The chain employs TRBV7-3 and TRBJ1-3; D remains ambiguous. Trimming shortened V by 2 bases and J by 0 bases, and 8 bases separated the two germline ends. Germline values: CDR1 SGHTA, CDR2 FQGTGA. This CDR3 contains 15 residues.